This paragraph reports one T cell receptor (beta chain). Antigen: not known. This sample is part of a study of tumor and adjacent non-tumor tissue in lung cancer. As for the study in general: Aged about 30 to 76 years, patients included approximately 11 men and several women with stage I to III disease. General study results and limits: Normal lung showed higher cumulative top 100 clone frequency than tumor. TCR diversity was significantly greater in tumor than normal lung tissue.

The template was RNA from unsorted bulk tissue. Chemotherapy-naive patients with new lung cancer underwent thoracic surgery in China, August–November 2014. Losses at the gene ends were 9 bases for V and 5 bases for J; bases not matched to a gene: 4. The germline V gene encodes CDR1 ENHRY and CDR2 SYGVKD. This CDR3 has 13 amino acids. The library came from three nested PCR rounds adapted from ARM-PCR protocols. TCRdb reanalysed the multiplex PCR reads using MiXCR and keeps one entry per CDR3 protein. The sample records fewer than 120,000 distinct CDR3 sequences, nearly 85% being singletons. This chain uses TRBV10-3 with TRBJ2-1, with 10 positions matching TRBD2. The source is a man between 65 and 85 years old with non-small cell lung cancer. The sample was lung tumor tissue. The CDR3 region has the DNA TGTGCCATTTACAGCGGGAGGGACAATGAGCAGTTCTTC. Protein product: CAIYSGRDNEQFF.